The present T cell receptor (beta chain) was sequenced within a study of OX40 agonist ivuxolimab in advanced cancers. In regard to this clone: The antigen remains unidentified.

Libraries were prepared by immunoSEQ multiplex PCR; TCRdb keeps only in-frame clonotypes and omits some of them. The sample lists some 100,000 clones; around four fifths were seen once. Collection of blood occurred at baseline, at cycle 4 day 1, and at cycle 7 day 1. Study observations and caveats: More expanded clones were found, on average, in CD8+ than in CD4+ T cells.

Between the trimmed V and J ends, which lost 5 bases and 7 bases, there was a span of 15 bases. The CDR3 extends over 13 amino acids. Per germline, CDR1 LNHDA and CDR2 SQIVND (reference sequence). The receptor's source is an adult with an advanced solid tumor such as melanoma, head and neck, liver or kidney cancer. Here the sequenced sample was CD4+ or CD8+ T cells sorted from blood, taken in a trial of the OX40 agonist ivuxolimab. The chain employs TRBV19 and TRBJ2-7, with D unresolved. The CDR3 region is CASSVLLGREQYF. CDR3 bases: TGTGCCAGTAGTGTGCTGCTAGGTCGGGAGCAGTACTTC.